The 15 T cell receptor beta chains below come from one sample, sequenced in a study of blood T cell repertoires in COVID-19. Data came from immunoSEQ multiplex PCR; TCRdb stores just in-frame clones and leaves some out. There are 200,000 to 300,000 clones in the sample; more than 75% occur only once, and about 10% lies in the top ten. Sequencing was carried out using peripheral blood. These receptors came from a man aged 40-49 years who had recovered from COVID-19.

This sequence joins TRBV7-9 and TRBJ1-2; possibly TRBD1 for D (5 bases). Trimming left V 5 bases short and J 1 base short, with 8 bases between. CDR3 length: 13 residues. Germline V lookup: CDR1 SEHNR, CDR2 FQNEAQ (reference sequence). In nucleotides, the CDR3 is TGTGCCAGCAGCCCAGGGTTTAACTATGGCTACACCTTC. Translating gives CASSPGFNYGYTF. The variable domain in full, with the rest retrieved from reference TRBV7-9 and TRBJ1-2, is DTGVSQNPRHKITKRGQNVTFRCDPISEHNRLYWYRQTLGQGPEFLTYFQNEAQLEKSRLLSDRFSAERPKGSFSTLEIQRTEQGDSAMYLCASSPGFNYGYTFGSGTRLTVV.

The V and J genes are TRBV2 and TRBJ2-1, with D unclear. Germline CDR1 and CDR2: SNHLY and FYNNEI. The CDR3 sequence is 13 residues long. With 2 bases removed from V and 7 bases from J, the gap between germline ends came to 9 bases. As DNA, the CDR3 is TGTGCCAGCAGTGAATTTAGAGGTAATGAGCAGTTCTTC. This gives the protein CASSEFRGNEQFF.

Remarks on this clone: The same CDR3 is also encoded by other DNA sequences in this sample. V gene TRBV19 combines with J gene TRBJ2-7; D might be TRBD1 (5 bases). This CDR3 is 13 amino acids long. Trimming took off 3 bases at V and 5 bases at J, with 11 bases between the two ends. Germline V gene sequence: CDR1 LNHDA, CDR2 SQIVND (reference sequence). In nucleotides, the CDR3 is TGTGCCAGTAGTATCAGGGTTAAGGACGAGCAGTACTTC. It translates to CASSIRVKDEQYF.

The V call is TRBV7-2, the J call TRBJ2-5; D may be TRBD1 (6 bases). The V gene's germline CDR1 is SGHTA and CDR2 FQGNSA. The CDR3 runs to 14 residues. Trimming took 5 bases from V and 2 from J, leaving 12 bases between them. CDR3 DNA sequence: TGTGCCAGCAGCCCGGACAGCACACAAGAGACCCAGTACTTC. It encodes CASSPDSTQETQYF.

The V and J genes are TRBV5-6 and TRBJ2-1; the match to TRBD2 covers 8 bases. CDR1 is SGHDT and CDR2 is YYEEEE in the germline V gene. The CDR3 runs 14 residues. V lost 3 bases and J lost 8; bases outside the gene matches: 7. In DNA, the CDR3 is TGTGCCAGCAGCTCCAGGGCGGGGGGCGATGAGCAGTTCTTC. As protein: CASSSRAGGDEQFF.

This clone has a handful of counts. J is TRBJ1-1 and V is TRBV7-9; D is possibly TRBD1 (5 bases). The CDR3 contains 13 residues. Germline CDR1 is SEHNR and CDR2 is FQNEAQ (reference sequence). Trimming pared 1 base from V and 5 bases from J, leaving 8 bases between. The CDR3 DNA follows: TGTGCCAGCAGCTTAGGTGGGGCTACTGAAGCTTTCTTT. This translates into CASSLGGATEAFF.

V and J are TRBV7-2 and TRBJ1-2; D is possibly TRBD1 (6 bases). CDR3 length: 16 residues. Germline CDR1 SGHTA, CDR2 FQGNSA. Between the trimmed V and J ends, which lost 5 bases and 0 bases, there was a span of 16 bases. The CDR3 coding sequence is TGTGCCAGCAGCCCCCAGGGGACCTCAGCTAACTATGGCTACACCTTC. Translation gives CASSPQGTSANYGYTF.

The J gene is TRBJ1-5, the V gene TRBV7-9; 7 bases align to TRBD1. The germline V gene encodes CDR1 SEHNR and CDR2 FQNEAQ (reference sequence). The CDR3 contains 17 residues. The J segment lost 4 bases and the V segment lost 1 base, leaving 10 bases of the junction unmatched. In DNA form, the CDR3 reads TGTGCCAGCAGCTTAGGGTTAGGAACGGGACAGAATCAGCCCCAGCATTTT. As protein: CASSLGLGTGQNQPQHF.

This sequence joins TRBV19 and TRBJ1-5; a possible D gene is TRBD1 (5 bases). The CDR3 is 15 amino acids. Trimming shortened V by 6 bases and J by 5 bases, and 17 bases separated the two germline ends. CDR1 is LNHDA and CDR2 is SQIVND in the germline V gene (reference sequence). The DNA for the CDR3 is TGTGCCAGTAGCCATCCCCCGGGCAGGGATCAGCCCCAGCATTTT. It codes for CASSHPPGRDQPQHF.

This clone showed up just once. The chain couples TRBV18 to TRBJ2-3; possibly TRBD2 for D (6 bases). Germline values: CDR1 KGHSH, CDR2 LQKENI. The CDR3 is 16 residues long. Between the trimmed V and J ends, which lost 3 bases and 4 bases, there was a span of 17 bases. DNA of the CDR3: TGTGCCAGCTCACCGCCCCGGGGACTTTCCTCAGATACGCAGTATTTT. Amino acids: CASSPPRGLSSDTQYF.

This clone was detected a few times. The V and J genes are TRBV29-1 and TRBJ1-1; 7 bases fit TRBD1. The trim removed 3 bases at V and 1 base at J, leaving 5 bases unmatched. Per germline, CDR1 SQVTM and CDR2 ANQGSEA. The CDR3 length is 14 residues. This chain's CDR3 is CSVENNRGNTEAFF. In DNA form, the CDR3 reads TGCAGCGTTGAGAATAACAGGGGGAACACTGAAGCTTTCTTT. Full variable domain (remainder filled in from reference TRBV29-1 and TRBJ1-1): SAVISQKPSRDICQRGTSLTIQCQVDSQVTMMFWYRQQPGQSLTLIATANQGSEATYESGFVIDKFPISRPNLTFSTLTVSNMSPEDSSIYLCSVENNRGNTEAFFGQGTRLTVV.

This chain links TRBV6-1 with TRBJ2-5; D perhaps matches TRBD1 (6 bases). This CDR3 has 15 residues. The V end was cut by 0 bases, the J end by 5 bases, with 13 bases between. CDR1 is MNHNS, CDR2 SASEGT, per germline. The CDR3 loop reads CASSEAWGRRETQYF. In nucleotides, the CDR3 is TGTGCCAGCAGTGAAGCTTGGGGGCGTAGGGAGACCCAGTACTTC.

This chain links TRBV9 with TRBJ2-3; 7 bases line up with TRBD2. CDR3 size: 15 residues. The germline gives CDR1 SGDLS, CDR2 YYNGEE. Unmatched junction bases numbered 7, after V lost 0 bases and J lost 6 bases. DNA of the CDR3: TGTGCCAGCAGCGTAGTGGTAGCGGGCGTGGATACGCAGTATTTT. Encoded protein: CASSVVVAGVDTQYF.

V is TRBV6-4 and J is TRBJ2-3, with 8 nucleotides matching TRBD2. Germline V gene sequence: CDR1 MRHNA, CDR2 SNTAGT. The CDR3 sequence is 15 residues long. The ends lost 4 bases at V and 4 bases at J; junction bases unmatched: 7. The CDR3: CASSVGSGGADTQYF. The CDR3 region has the DNA TGTGCCAGCAGTGTAGGGAGCGGGGGAGCAGATACGCAGTATTTT.

This clone is a singleton in its sample. Germline and junction disagree at one end, which may indicate a read error. This chain links TRBV7-9 with TRBJ1-2, with D unresolved. The CDR3 is 10 amino acids. The germline V gene has CDR1 SEHNR and CDR2 FQNEAQ (reference sequence). The CDR3 loop is CASSLVRISF. Here the CDR3 DNA reads TGTGCCAGCAGCTTAGTCAGAATATCCTTC.